This TCR beta chain was sequenced for a study of OX40 agonist ivuxolimab in advanced cancers. Study-level results: More expanded clones were seen, on average, in CD8+ T cells than in CD4+.

Clones were read by immunoSEQ multiplex PCR, and TCRdb kept only the in-frame ones, dropping some. The sample includes roughly 80,000 clones, approximately 84% of them seen just once. Notes on this clone: Its target is not known.

CDR1 and CDR2 from the germline V gene are LGHNA and YSLEER. This CDR3 region has 13 residues. Trimming at V came to 0 bases and at J to 12 bases, leaving 5 bases not matched to a gene. Source: CD4+ or CD8+ T cells sorted from blood, taken in a trial of the OX40 agonist ivuxolimab. The receptor comes from an adult with an advanced solid tumor such as melanoma, head and neck, liver or kidney cancer. V is TRBV4-3 and J is TRBJ1-2; 9 bases align to TRBD1. In DNA form, the CDR3 reads TGCGCCAGCAGCCAAGATCGAGGACAGGGGCACACCTTC. Encoded protein: CASSQDRGQGHTF.